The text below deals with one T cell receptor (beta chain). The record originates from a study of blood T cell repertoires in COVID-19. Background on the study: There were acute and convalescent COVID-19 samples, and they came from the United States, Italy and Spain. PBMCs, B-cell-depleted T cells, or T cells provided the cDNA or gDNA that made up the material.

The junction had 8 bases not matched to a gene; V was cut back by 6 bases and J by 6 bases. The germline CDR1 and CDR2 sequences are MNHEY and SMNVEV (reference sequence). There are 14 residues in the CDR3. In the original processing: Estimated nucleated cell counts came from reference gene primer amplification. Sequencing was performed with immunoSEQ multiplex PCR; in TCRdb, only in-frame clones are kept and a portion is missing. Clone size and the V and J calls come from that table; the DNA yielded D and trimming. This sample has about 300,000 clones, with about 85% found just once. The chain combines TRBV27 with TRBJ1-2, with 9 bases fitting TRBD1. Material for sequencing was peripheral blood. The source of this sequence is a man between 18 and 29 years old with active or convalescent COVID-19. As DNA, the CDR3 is TGTGCCAGCAGCTCTCAAGGGACAGGGAATGGCTACACCTTC. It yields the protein CASSSQGTGNGYTF.